One sample yielded the 10 T cell receptor beta chains listed below, sequenced in a study of identical twins. TCRdb itself ran the 5' RACE reads through MiXCR, one entry per CDR3 protein. Among 200,000 or so distinct CDR3 sequences listed, about 7.5% were seen once. The data also belong to a second study, concerning yellow fever vaccine responses in identical twins.

The sequenced material came from memory (CD45RO+) T cells sorted from blood. Source of these receptors: a young woman in good health.

This chain uses TRBV2 with TRBJ1-1; no firm D call. The CDR3 totals 14 residues. Germline-derived CDR1 and CDR2 are SNHLY and FYNNEI. Trimming removed 6 bases from V and 1 base from J, with 12 bases in between. The CDR3 DNA sequence: TGTGCCAGCAGCTATCTACAGCCGAACACTGAAGCTTTCTTT. Translated: CASSYLQPNTEAFF.

The sample holds a few counts of this clonotype. The gene calls are TRBV20-1 and TRBJ1-2, with D perhaps TRBD1 (5 bases). CDR1 DFQATT and CDR2 SNEGSKA come from the germline V gene (reference sequence). Trimming removed 0 bases at V and 4 bases at J, with 15 bases between. The CDR3 has 15 residues. The CDR3: CSARDLAGGGYGYTF. The CDR3 DNA is TGCAGTGCTAGAGATTTGGCGGGGGGAGGCTATGGCTACACCTTC.

This clonotype has more than one count but fewer than ten. The chain couples TRBV7-9 to TRBJ2-2; 9 bases line up with TRBD1. The CDR3 has 16 residues. CDR1 is SEHNR, CDR2 FQNEAQ, per germline (reference sequence). V lost 5 bases and J lost 5; bases outside the gene matches: 9. CDR3 nucleotides: TGTGCCAGCAGCGATTGGAACAGGGGGCAGACCGGGGAGCTGTTTTTT. Its protein product is CASSDWNRGQTGELFF.

This clonotype was seen at least ten times. The rearrangement links TRBV11-2 to TRBJ2-5; D might be TRBD2 (6 bases). The CDR3 totals 14 residues. CDR1 SGHAT and CDR2 FQNNGV come from the germline V gene. V dropped 0 bases and J dropped 5 bases, with 10 bases sitting between them. CDR3 protein: CASSLDPGRETQYF. CDR3 bases: TGTGCCAGCAGCTTAGATCCAGGGAGGGAGACCCAGTACTTC. Combining the CDR3 with reference TRBV11-2 and TRBJ2-5 gives the whole variable domain EAGVAQSPRYKIIEKRQSVAFWCNPISGHATLYWYQQILGQGPKLLIQFQNNGVVDDSQLPKDRFSAERLKGVDSTLKIQPAKLEDSAVYLCASSLDPGRETQYFGPGTRLLVL.

This clonotype was seen repeatedly, ten times or more. The chain carries TRBV5-1 and TRBJ2-3, with TRBD2 identical over 9 bases. After removal of 5 bases from V and 1 base from J, the junction contained 8 bases not matched to a gene. The CDR3 loop spans 16 amino acids. Germline V gene sequence: CDR1 SGHRS, CDR2 YFSETQ. The CDR3 DNA sequence: TGCGCCAGCAGGATTTCTGCTAGCGGGGGCACAGATACGCAGTATTTT. Translating gives CASRISASGGTDTQYF.

This clonotype was counted between two and nine times. This rearrangement joins TRBV13 to TRBJ2-7, with 7 bases matching TRBD2. The ends lost 2 bases at V and 5 bases at J; junction bases unmatched: 3. Germline CDR1 PRHDT, CDR2 FYEKMQ (reference sequence). The CDR3 consists of 13 residues. CDR3 in DNA: TGTGCCAGCAGCTTAAGGGGAGGGGACGAGCAGTACTTC. This gives the protein CASSLRGGDEQYF.

This clonotype was seen a handful of times. The chain joins TRBV5-6 to TRBJ2-6; possibly TRBD1 for D (6 bases). Germline loops: CDR1 SGHDT, CDR2 YYEEEE. This CDR3 comprises 18 residues. V was shortened by 3 bases and J by 0 bases, with 16 bases between the two germline ends. This CDR3 reads CASSSYDRLLSGANVLTF. The CDR3 DNA follows: TGTGCCAGCAGCTCATATGACAGGCTACTCTCTGGGGCCAACGTCCTGACTTTC.

This clonotype was found many times. The chain recombines TRBV29-1 with TRBJ2-1; D unclear. In germline, CDR1 is SQVTM, CDR2 ANQGSEA. V lost 1 base to trimming and J lost 0 bases, with 10 bases between them. There are 15 residues in the CDR3. CDR3 nucleotides: TGCAGCGTTGAAGGGACGGTTAGCTCCTACAATGAGCAGTTCTTC. It specifies CSVEGTVSSYNEQFF.

The chain has TRBV11-2 and TRBJ1-5; TRBD1 aligns across 7 bases. The CDR3 sequence is 14 residues long. V trimming: 5 bases; J trimming: 4 bases; junction bases outside the gene matches: 5. CDR1 is SGHAT and CDR2 is FQNNGV in the germline V gene. The CDR3 DNA reads TGTGCCAGCAGCCAAGGACAGGTAAATCAGCCCCAGCATTTT. Its translation is CASSQGQVNQPQHF.

The chain carries TRBV28 and TRBJ1-3; no clear D. Trimming took 3 bases from V and 3 from J, leaving 12 bases between them. Germline V gene data show CDR1 as MDHEN and CDR2 as SYDVKM. The CDR3 length is 15 residues. Here the CDR3 DNA reads TGTGCCAGCAGTTTGCGGGGTTTGGGTGGAAACACCATATATTTT. Translating it yields CASSLRGLGGNTIYF.